The next 24 T cell receptor beta chains were all read from a single sample in a study of blood T cells in healthy people across ages. A J-beta primer mix and a sample-barcoded 5' primer were used in a second PCR of about 7 to 12 cycles. TCRdb independently ran MiXCR on the 5' RACE reads; one entry per CDR3 protein. The data show about 640,000 distinct CDR3 sequences, with 45% to 65% seen just once and around 37% held by the top ten. Source material: blood. These receptors all come from a man between 60 and 75 years old in good health.

V gene TRBV9 combines with J gene TRBJ1-2, with 7 nucleotides matching TRBD1. J lost 4 bases, V lost 0 bases, and 3 bases had no gene match. Looked up from germline, CDR1 is SGDLS and CDR2 is YYNGEE. The CDR3 runs to 14 residues. CDR3 coding DNA: TGTGCCAGCAGCGTAGGGGGACAGTTCTATGGCTACACCTTC. It specifies CASSVGGQFYGYTF.

The rearrangement uses TRBV3-1 and TRBJ2-4; D not certain. The last part of the DNA fits TRBJ2-5 better; the J call may be wrong. The CDR3 loop spans 12 amino acids. Germline V gene data show CDR1 as LGHDT and CDR2 as YNNKEL (reference sequence). This CDR3 reads CASGPSQETQYF. The CDR3 region has the DNA TGTGCCAGCGGCCCGTCCCAAGAGACCCAGTACTTC.

J is TRBJ2-1 and V is TRBV3-1; unclear D gene. The V end lost 0 bases, the J end lost 9 bases, and 15 bases lay between the germline ends. CDR1 LGHDT and CDR2 YNNKEL come from the germline V gene (reference sequence). The CDR3 has 15 residues. CDR3 bases: TGTGCCAGCAGCCAAGACGTTGGGTCCGTGGGTGAGCAGTTCTTC. Encoded protein: CASSQDVGSVGEQFF.

A single count supports this clonotype. The genes are TRBV12-5 and TRBJ2-2, with 7 bases matching TRBD1. The J segment lost 6 bases and the V segment lost 5 bases, leaving 6 bases of the junction unmatched. Looked up from germline, CDR1 is LGHNT and CDR2 is FRNRAP. The CDR3 sequence is 14 residues long. The DNA of the CDR3 is TGTGCTAGTGGTCTCGGGACAGTCCCCGGGGAGCTGTTTTTT. Its protein product is CASGLGTVPGELFF.

The V call is TRBV7-2, the J call TRBJ2-4; 7 nucleotides match TRBD1. The CDR3 is 13 amino acids. V was pared by 9 bases and J by 7 bases, with 9 bases of the junction left unmatched. Germline values: CDR1 SGHTA, CDR2 FQGNSA. DNA of the CDR3: TGTGCCAGTAGCCACGACAGGGCGAACATTCAGTACTTC. Translating it yields CASSHDRANIQYF.

This clonotype showed up just a few times. This chain links TRBV10-2 with TRBJ2-1; D is unclear. Trimming removed 5 bases from V and 0 bases from J, with 14 bases in between. The CDR3 covers 16 residues. CDR1 is WSHSY and CDR2 is SAAADI in the germline V gene. DNA for the CDR3: TGCGCCAGCAGTAGCCGGCCCCTCGGCTCCTACAATGAGCAGTTCTTC. It yields the protein CASSSRPLGSYNEQFF.

The J gene is TRBJ2-3, the V gene TRBV12-3 or TRBV12-4, with D tentatively TRBD2 (5 bases). Trimming left V 6 bases short and J 5 bases short, with 15 bases between. CDR3 length equals 14 residues. The CDR3 nucleotides are TGTGCCAGCAGCCGCCGGGGATCAGGAGATACGCAGTATTTT. Its translation is CASSRRGSGDTQYF.

This clonotype was detected a few times. The J gene is TRBJ2-7, the V gene TRBV7-2, with D tentatively TRBD1 (6 bases). Between the trimmed V and J ends, which lost 5 bases and 3 bases, there was a span of 23 bases. This CDR3 region has 17 residues. CDR1 SGHTA and CDR2 FQGNSA come from the germline V gene. CDR3 region: CASSPPGGPGALYEQYF. CDR3 sequence (DNA): TGTGCCAGCAGCCCCCCTGGGGGACCAGGGGCCCTCTACGAGCAGTACTTC.

The rearrangement uses TRBV18 and TRBJ1-2, with TRBD1 matching over 9 bases. This CDR3 has 15 amino acids. Per germline, CDR1 KGHSH and CDR2 LQKENI. V lost 2 bases and J lost 2; bases outside the gene matches: 3. The CDR3 protein is CASSPGTGWNYGYTF. The CDR3, as DNA: TGTGCCAGCTCACCAGGGACAGGGTGGAACTATGGCTACACCTTC.

This chain links TRBV9 with TRBJ2-7; the match to TRBD2 covers 8 bases. From germline, CDR1 is SGDLS and CDR2 YYNGEE. V was pared by 4 bases and J by 0 bases, with 6 bases of the junction left unmatched. This CDR3 region has 15 residues. The CDR3 protein is CASSTQAGVSYEQYF. The CDR3 coding sequence is TGTGCCAGCAGCACCCAAGCGGGGGTCTCCTACGAGCAGTACTTC. The complete variable domain, with remaining parts taken from reference TRBV9 and TRBJ2-7, reads DSGVTQTPKHLITATGQRVTLRCSPRSGDLSVYWYQQSLDQGLQFLIQYYNGEERAKGNILERFSAQQFPDLHSELNLSSLELGDSALYFCASSTQAGVSYEQYFGPGTRLTVT.

This clonotype was counted only a few times. The chain recombines TRBV5-4 with TRBJ2-7; 11 nucleotides align to TRBD1. Trimming took 4 bases from V and 3 from J; bases not matched to a gene: 6. Germline V CDR1 and CDR2: SGHNT, YYREEE (reference sequence). CDR3 length: 15 residues. DNA for the CDR3: TGTGCCAGCAGCCGAACCGGGACAGGGGGCTACGAGCAGTACTTC. Translation gives CASSRTGTGGYEQYF.

V is TRBV7-2 and J is TRBJ2-1; the D call may be TRBD1 or TRBD2 (5 bases each). The J call may be mistaken, given a closer DNA end match to TRBJ2-7. From germline, CDR1 is SGHTA and CDR2 FQGNSA. CDR3 length: 18 residues. The CDR3 region is CASSFRGLLSSSYNEQYF. CDR3 sequence (DNA): TGTGCCAGCAGCTTCCGGGGCCTACTTTCGAGCTCCTACAATGAGCAGTACTTC.

The chain joins TRBV5-1 to TRBJ2-3; 8 bases map to TRBD1. This CDR3 spans 14 amino acids. Germline-derived CDR1 and CDR2 are SGHRS and YFSETQ. Trimming at V came to 1 base and at J to 5 bases, leaving 3 bases not matched to a gene. The CDR3 sequence: CASSLTGGEDTQYF. The CDR3, as DNA: TGCGCCAGCAGCTTGACAGGGGGAGAAGATACGCAGTATTTT.

CDR3 bases: TGCGCCAGCAGCGACTCGGGACAGTCAAACACTGAAGCTTTCTTT. It is translated as CASSDSGQSNTEAFF. This rearrangement joins TRBV5-1 to TRBJ1-1, with TRBD1 identical over 7 bases. CDR1 SGHRS and CDR2 YFSETQ come from the germline V gene. The CDR3 contains 15 residues. Trimming cost V 4 bases and J 2 bases; bases outside gene matches: 8.

On this clonotype itself: At one end, the junction sequence differs from germline, possibly due to a read error. The chain links TRBV10-3 to TRBJ2-5; 12 bases line up with TRBD2. The germline V gene has CDR1 ENHRY and CDR2 SYGVKD. CDR3 size: 18 residues. This CDR3 is CAISDITAGTSGSQTQYF. As DNA, the CDR3 is TGTGCTATCAGTGACATCACGGCCGGGACTAGCGGGTCGCAGACCCAGTACTTC.

The V call is TRBV7-2, the J call TRBJ2-5, with 8 positions matching TRBD2. This CDR3 comprises 14 residues. J lost 2 bases, V lost 3 bases, and 2 bases had no gene match. Germline values: CDR1 SGHTA, CDR2 FQGNSA. CDR3 loop: CASSLGLEQETQYF. As DNA, the CDR3 is TGTGCCAGCAGCTTGGGACTAGAACAAGAGACCCAGTACTTC.

This clonotype occurred a few times. The chain joins TRBV5-1 to TRBJ2-4, with 10 bases identical to TRBD1. The tail of the sequence fits TRBJ2-7 better, so the J call may be wrong. Germline-derived CDR1 and CDR2 are SGHRS and YFSETQ. The CDR3 totals 16 residues. The CDR3 nucleotides read TGCGCCAGCAGCTTAGTCACCGGGACAGGGGTCTACGAGCAGTACTTC. Amino acid sequence: CASSLVTGTGVYEQYF.

The V and J genes are TRBV5-1 and TRBJ1-2; a weak D match, TRBD1 (6 bases). The germline V gene has CDR1 SGHRS and CDR2 YFSETQ. The CDR3 extends over 14 amino acids. Trimming cost V 1 base and J 6 bases, with 13 bases left between them. The CDR3 reads CASSLRGQGDGYTF. In DNA, the CDR3 is TGCGCCAGCAGCTTGCGGGGGCAGGGTGATGGCTACACCTTC.

The chain uses TRBV7-9 and TRBJ2-7; D could derive from TRBD1 or TRBD2 (6 bases each). Germline V CDR1 and CDR2: SEHNR, FQNEAQ (reference sequence). The length of the CDR3 is 16 residues. The V end lost 2 bases, the J end lost 1 base, and 15 bases lay between the germline ends. The CDR3 loop is CASSLSTGASSYEQYF. The CDR3 coding sequence is TGTGCCAGCAGCTTAAGTACGGGGGCCTCATCCTACGAGCAGTACTTC.

V gene TRBV27 combines with J gene TRBJ2-7; possibly TRBD1 for D (6 bases). The J call is uncertain, as TRBJ2-5 better fits the DNA end. Germline V gene sequence: CDR1 MNHEY, CDR2 SMNVEV (reference sequence). The CDR3 sequence is 14 residues long. The CDR3 protein is CASSLGAWVGTQYF. In nucleotides, the CDR3 is TGTGCCAGCAGTTTGGGGGCCTGGGTGGGGACCCAGTACTTC.

The chain couples TRBV5-1 to TRBJ2-1; 13 bases align to TRBD2. V dropped 4 bases and J dropped 7; count of bases not matched to a gene: 14. CDR3 size: 18 residues. In germline, CDR1 is SGHRS, CDR2 YFSETQ. CDR3 protein: CASSPQTSGGVRWNEQFF. For the CDR3, the DNA is TGCGCCAGCAGCCCGCAAACTAGCGGGGGGGTCCGTTGGAATGAGCAGTTCTTC.

The chain couples TRBV15 to TRBJ1-1; D not resolved. Between the trimmed V and J ends, which lost 0 bases and 10 bases, there was a span of 9 bases. CDR3 size: 12 residues. Germline values: CDR1 LNHNV, CDR2 YYDKDF (reference sequence). Here the CDR3 DNA reads TGTGCCACCAGCAGAGATGGAGAAGGAGCTTTCTTT. Amino acid sequence: CATSRDGEGAFF. Together with reference TRBV15 and TRBJ1-1, the CDR3 gives the full variable domain: DAMVIQNPRYQVTQFGKPVTLSCSQTLNHNVMYWYQQKSSQAPKLLFHYYDKDFNNEADTPDNFQSRRPNTSFCFLDIRSPGLGDTAMYLCATSRDGEGAFFGQGTRLTVV.

The chain recombines TRBV10-3 with TRBJ2-1, with D possibly being TRBD1 or TRBD2 (5 bases each). CDR1 ENHRY and CDR2 SYGVKD come from the germline V gene. V dropped 8 bases and J dropped 5 bases, with 13 bases sitting between them. There are 13 residues in the CDR3. CDR3: CAISQGRDNEQFF. CDR3 nucleotides: TGTGCCATCTCCCAGGGACGGGACAATGAGCAGTTCTTC.

The chain recombines TRBV11-1 with TRBJ2-4; no firm D call. Looked up from germline, CDR1 is SGHAT and CDR2 is FQDESV (reference sequence). This CDR3 is built from 14 residues. V gave up 5 bases and J gave up 1 base, with 9 bases separating them. The CDR3 DNA reads TGTGCCAGCAGCCCAGACCATGCCAAAAACATTCAGTACTTC. Encoded protein: CASSPDHAKNIQYF.